The sequence of this TCR beta chain was determined in a study of shared clonotypes between healthy human individuals. Clones were sequenced by immunoSEQ multiplex PCR, and TCRdb holds only the in-frame ones, with some missing. The sample records about 580,000 clones, roughly 98% being singletons. Naive CD8 cells, CD45RO-negative and positively selected for CCR7, excluded terminally differentiated effector memory CD45RA+ cells. The V gene's germline CDR1 is LGHNA and CDR2 YNFKEQ. V lost 1 base to trimming and J lost 0 bases; unmatched junction nucleotides: 6. The CDR3 totals 17 residues. Source material: naive CD8+ T cells sorted from blood. The source of this sequence is a man in his thirties or forties in good health. This chain connects TRBV4-2 to TRBJ2-5; 9 bases are shared with TRBD2. As DNA, the CDR3 is TGTGCCAGCAGCCAAGGGGTGGCTAGCGGGGACCAAGAGACCCAGTACTTC. It codes for CASSQGVASGDQETQYF.